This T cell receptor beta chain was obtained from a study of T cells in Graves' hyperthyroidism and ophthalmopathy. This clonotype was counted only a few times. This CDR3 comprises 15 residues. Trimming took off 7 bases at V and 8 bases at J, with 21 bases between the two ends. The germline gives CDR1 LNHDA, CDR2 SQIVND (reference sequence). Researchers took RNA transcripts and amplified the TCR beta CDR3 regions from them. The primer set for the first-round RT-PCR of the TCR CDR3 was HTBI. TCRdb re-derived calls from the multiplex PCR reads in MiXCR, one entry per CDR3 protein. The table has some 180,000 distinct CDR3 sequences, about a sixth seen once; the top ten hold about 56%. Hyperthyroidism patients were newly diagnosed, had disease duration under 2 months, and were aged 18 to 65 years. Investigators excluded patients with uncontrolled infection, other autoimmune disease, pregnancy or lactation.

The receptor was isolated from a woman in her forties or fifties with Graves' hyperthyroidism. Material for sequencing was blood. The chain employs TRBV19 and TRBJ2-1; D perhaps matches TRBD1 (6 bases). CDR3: CASTDFRDTTYEQFF. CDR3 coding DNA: TGTGCCAGTACCGACTTCCGGGACACCACCTATGAGCAGTTCTTC.